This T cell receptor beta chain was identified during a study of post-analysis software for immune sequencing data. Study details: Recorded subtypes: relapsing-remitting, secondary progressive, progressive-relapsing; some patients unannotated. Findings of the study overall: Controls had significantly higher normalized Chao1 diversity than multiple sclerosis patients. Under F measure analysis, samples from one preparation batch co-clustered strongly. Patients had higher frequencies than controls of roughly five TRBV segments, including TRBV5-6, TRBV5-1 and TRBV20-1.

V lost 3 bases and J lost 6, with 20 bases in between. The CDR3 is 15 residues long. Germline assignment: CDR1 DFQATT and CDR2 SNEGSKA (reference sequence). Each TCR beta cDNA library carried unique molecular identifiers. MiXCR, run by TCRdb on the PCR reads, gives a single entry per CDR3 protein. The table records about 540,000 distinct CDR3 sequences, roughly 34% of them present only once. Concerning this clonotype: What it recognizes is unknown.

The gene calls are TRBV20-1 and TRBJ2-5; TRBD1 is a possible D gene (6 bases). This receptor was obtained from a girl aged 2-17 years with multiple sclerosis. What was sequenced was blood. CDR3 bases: TGCAGTGCTAGGTTCGGACAGCCGGGTTTGAAGACCCAGTACTTC. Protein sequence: CSARFGQPGLKTQYF.